The clone carrying this T cell receptor (beta chain) came up once. The sample belongs to a study of control samples from healthy donors and cancer patients. Germline CDR1 is SGHDN and CDR2 is FVKESK. V gave up 0 bases and J gave up 0 bases, with 9 bases separating them. The CDR3 has 16 residues. TCRdb keeps only in-frame clones here, not all; method: immunoSEQ multiplex PCR. Seen here are about 110,000 clones, approximately 80% observed once, and the top ten hold around 6.2%. Sequenced sample: blood. This TCR came from a man in his late teens or twenties in good health. The chain links TRBV14 to TRBJ1-3; D is ambiguous. Written as DNA, the CDR3 is TGTGCCAGCAGCCAAGATAAGGACCACTCTGGAAACACCATATATTTT. Its translation is CASSQDKDHSGNTIYF.